Each of the 10 T cell receptor beta chains below was sequenced from the same sample in a study of identical twins. Each CDR3 protein is one row after TCRdb ran MiXCR on the 5' RACE reads. The table includes 1.5 million to 2 million distinct CDR3 sequences, 32% detected once. Sequences were obtained from cord blood. Source of these receptors: a newborn girl in good health.

The table lists this clonotype with a count of one. V gene TRBV27 combines with J gene TRBJ2-3; D possibly uses TRBD1 or TRBD2 (6 bases each). Looked up from germline, CDR1 is MNHEY and CDR2 is SMNVEV (reference sequence). With 5 bases removed from V and 4 bases from J, the gap between germline ends came to 22 bases. The CDR3 has 17 amino acids. CDR3 nucleotide sequence: TGTGCCAGCAGTCCGACAGGAGGGCGCCCCGGTCCAGATACGCAGTATTTT. Protein product: CASSPTGGRPGPDTQYF.

This clonotype was seen a few times. The CDR3 DNA reads TGCAGCGTTTGGCCCTCCGGCTCGCCCCAGCATTTT. As protein: CSVWPSGSPQHF. The chain uses TRBV29-1 and TRBJ1-5; no firm D call. The CDR3 is made up of 12 amino acids. V lost 5 bases to trimming and J lost 9 bases, with 14 bases between them. Germline assignment: CDR1 SQVTM and CDR2 ANQGSEA.

This clonotype was detected ten times or more. The genes are TRBV6-2 or TRBV6-3 and TRBJ2-7; 9 bases agree with TRBD2. Germline lookup yields CDR1 MNHEY and CDR2 SVGEGT. The V gene end was trimmed by 2 bases and the J gene end by 5 bases; junction bases not matched to a gene: 1. This CDR3 has 13 amino acids. CDR3 amino acids: CASSYVAGDEQYF. The CDR3 DNA reads TGTGCCAGCAGTTACGTAGCGGGGGACGAGCAGTACTTC.

This chain links TRBV6-5 with TRBJ2-7; no reliable D call. V lost 4 bases and J lost 10, with 29 bases in between. In germline, CDR1 is MNHEY, CDR2 SVGAGI. CDR3 length: 17 residues. Here the CDR3 DNA reads TGTGCCAGCAGTTCCGACCCAGGAAGAGTCTCGTTGATAGGACAGTACTTC. It specifies CASSSDPGRVSLIGQYF.

This clonotype was detected many times. Mismatch with germline at one junction end may stem from a read error. The chain is built from TRBV5-1 and TRBJ2-3; D is perhaps TRBD2 (5 bases). The CDR3 is 11 amino acids. Germline V lookup: CDR1 SGHRS, CDR2 YFSETQ. Here the CDR3 DNA reads TGTGCCAGCGGACTCACAGATACGCAGTATTTT. Amino acid sequence: CASGLTDTQYF.

This rearrangement joins TRBV3-1 to TRBJ2-3; 7 bases align to TRBD2. The V gene's germline CDR1 is LGHDT and CDR2 YNNKEL (reference sequence). CDR3 length equals 15 residues. V was clipped by 2 bases and J by 4 bases; unmatched bases: 6. The CDR3 region is CASSQRTRRSDTQYF. The CDR3 region has the DNA TGTGCCAGCAGCCAACGGACTAGGCGGTCAGATACGCAGTATTTT.

J is TRBJ2-5 and V is TRBV6-2 or TRBV6-3; 9 bases fit TRBD2. The CDR3 consists of 17 residues. Germline CDR1 MNHEY, CDR2 SVGEGT. Trimming at V came to 5 bases and at J to 3 bases, leaving 13 bases not matched to a gene. The CDR3 protein is CASSPFPVAGEKETQYF. The CDR3 DNA reads TGTGCCAGCAGTCCGTTCCCCGTAGCGGGAGAGAAAGAGACCCAGTACTTC.

This clonotype was observed a few times. The rearrangement uses TRBV28 and TRBJ1-2; TRBD1 aligns across 7 bases. Trimming removed 2 bases from V and 4 bases from J; junction bases left unmatched: 7. Germline lookup yields CDR1 MDHEN and CDR2 SYDVKM. The CDR3 spans 15 residues. CDR3 sequence: CASSLEGAQGYGYTF. In DNA, the CDR3 is TGTGCCAGCAGTTTAGAGGGGGCGCAGGGCTATGGCTACACCTTC.

There are a few counts of this clonotype. The gene calls are TRBV20-1 and TRBJ2-7; 9 positions agree with TRBD1. Germline assignment: CDR1 DFQATT and CDR2 SNEGSKA (reference sequence). V shed 2 bases and J 2 bases; nucleotides not matched to a gene: 7. This CDR3 is built from 15 residues. In nucleotides, the CDR3 is TGCAGTGCTAGACCTGGGACAGGGTGGACCTACGAGCAGTACTTC. Amino acids: CSARPGTGWTYEQYF.

This clonotype was recorded only once. The V gene is TRBV14, the J gene TRBJ2-5, with 9 bases lining up with TRBD2. Germline assignment: CDR1 SGHDN and CDR2 FVKESK. After removal of 2 bases from V and 11 bases from J, the junction contained 27 bases not matched to a gene. The CDR3 has 20 residues. The CDR3 reads CASSQRTIAGVVWAYNGQYF. The DNA for the CDR3 is TGTGCCAGCAGCCAAAGGACTATAGCGGGGGTAGTTTGGGCCTACAATGGGCAGTACTTC. The whole variable domain, filled in from reference TRBV14 and TRBJ2-5, reads EAGVTQFPSHSVIEKGQTVTLRCDPISGHDNLYWYRRVMGKEIKFLLHFVKESKQDESGMPNNRFLAERTGGTYSTLKVQPAELEDSGVYFCASSQRTIAGVVWAYNGQYFGPGTRLLVL.